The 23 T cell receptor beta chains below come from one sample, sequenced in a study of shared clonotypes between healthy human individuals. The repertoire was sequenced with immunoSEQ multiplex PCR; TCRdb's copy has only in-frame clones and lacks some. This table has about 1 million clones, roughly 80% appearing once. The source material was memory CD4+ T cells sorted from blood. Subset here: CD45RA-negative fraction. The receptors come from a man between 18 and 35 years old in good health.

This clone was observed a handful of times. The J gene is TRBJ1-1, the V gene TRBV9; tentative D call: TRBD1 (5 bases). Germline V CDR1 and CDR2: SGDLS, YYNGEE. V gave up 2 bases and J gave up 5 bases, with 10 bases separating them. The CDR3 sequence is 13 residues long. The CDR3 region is CASSVYGGTEAFF. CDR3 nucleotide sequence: TGTGCCAGCAGCGTTTATGGGGGTACTGAAGCTTTCTTT.

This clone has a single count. The CDR3 sequence: CALGGGRRTYEQYF. The CDR3 nucleotides read TGTGCCTTGGGGGGCGGGCGGCGAACCTACGAGCAGTACTTC. The chain uses TRBV30 and TRBJ2-7; D is possibly TRBD1 or TRBD2 (6 bases each). This CDR3 region has 14 residues. V lost 7 bases and J lost 2, with 18 bases in between. CDR1 is GTSNPN and CDR2 is SVGIG in the germline V gene (reference sequence). The full variable domain, completed using reference TRBV30 and TRBJ2-7, is SQTIHQWPATLVQPVGSPLSLECTVEGTSNPNLYWYRQAAGRGLQLLFYSVGIGQISSEVPQNLSASRPQDRQFILSSKKLLLSDSGFYLCALGGGRRTYEQYFGPGTRLTVT.

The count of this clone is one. Here the CDR3 DNA reads TGTGCCAGCAGTTTATGGACTACCTACGAGCAGTACTTC. Translating it yields CASSLWTTYEQYF. The chain recombines TRBV28 with TRBJ2-7; TRBD2 might be the D (5 bases). Germline V gene data show CDR1 as MDHEN and CDR2 as SYDVKM. Trimming removed 0 bases from V and 2 bases from J, with 5 bases in between. This CDR3 has 13 amino acids.

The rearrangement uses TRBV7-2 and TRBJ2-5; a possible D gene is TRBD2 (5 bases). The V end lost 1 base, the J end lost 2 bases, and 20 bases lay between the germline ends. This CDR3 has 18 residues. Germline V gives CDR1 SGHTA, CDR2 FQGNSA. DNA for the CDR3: TGTGCCAGCAGCTTAGGCCGGCGGGCGCGCGGGCGTCAAGAGACCCAGTACTTC. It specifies CASSLGRRARGRQETQYF.

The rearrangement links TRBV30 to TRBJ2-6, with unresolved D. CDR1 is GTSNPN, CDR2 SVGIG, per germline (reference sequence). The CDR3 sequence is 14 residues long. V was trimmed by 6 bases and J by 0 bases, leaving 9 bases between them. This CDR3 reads CACDRSSGANVLTF. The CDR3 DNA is TGTGCCTGTGACCGCAGCTCTGGGGCCAACGTCCTGACTTTC.

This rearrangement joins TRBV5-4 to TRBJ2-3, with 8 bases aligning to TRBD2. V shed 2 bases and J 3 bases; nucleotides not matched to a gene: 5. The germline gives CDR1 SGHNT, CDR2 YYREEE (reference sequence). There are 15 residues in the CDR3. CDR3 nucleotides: TGTGCCAGCAGCTTTACTAGCGGTAAAACAGATACGCAGTATTTT. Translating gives CASSFTSGKTDTQYF.

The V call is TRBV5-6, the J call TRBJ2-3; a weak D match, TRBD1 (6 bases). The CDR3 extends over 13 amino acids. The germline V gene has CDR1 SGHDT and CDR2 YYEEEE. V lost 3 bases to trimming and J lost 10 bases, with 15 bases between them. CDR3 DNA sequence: TGTGCCAGCAGCTGGGACACTATTCAAGCGCAGTATTTT. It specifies CASSWDTIQAQYF.

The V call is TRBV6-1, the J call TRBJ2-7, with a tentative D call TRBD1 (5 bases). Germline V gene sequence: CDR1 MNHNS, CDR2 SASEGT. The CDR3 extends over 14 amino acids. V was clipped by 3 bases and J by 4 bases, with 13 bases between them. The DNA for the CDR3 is TGTGCCAGCAGTGACGTCAGGGTTGGTTACGAGCAGTACTTC. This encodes CASSDVRVGYEQYF.

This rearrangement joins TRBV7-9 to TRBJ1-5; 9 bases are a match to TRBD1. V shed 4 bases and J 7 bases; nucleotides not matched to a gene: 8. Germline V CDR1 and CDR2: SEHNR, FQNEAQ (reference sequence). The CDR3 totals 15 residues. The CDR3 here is CASSSQTGGGQPQHF. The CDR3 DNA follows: TGTGCCAGCAGCTCTCAGACAGGGGGAGGGCAGCCCCAGCATTTT.

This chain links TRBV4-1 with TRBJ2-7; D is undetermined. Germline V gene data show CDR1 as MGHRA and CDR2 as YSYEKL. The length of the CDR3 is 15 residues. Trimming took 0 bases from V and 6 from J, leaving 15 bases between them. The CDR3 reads CASSQDTAGRGEQYF. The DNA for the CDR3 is TGCGCCAGCAGCCAAGATACGGCAGGCCGAGGCGAGCAGTACTTC.

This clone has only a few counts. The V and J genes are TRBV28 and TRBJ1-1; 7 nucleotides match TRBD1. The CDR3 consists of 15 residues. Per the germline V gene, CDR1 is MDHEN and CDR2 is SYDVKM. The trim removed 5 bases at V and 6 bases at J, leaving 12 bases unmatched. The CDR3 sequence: CASSPLDRDYPEAFF. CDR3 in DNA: TGTGCCAGCAGTCCACTAGACAGGGATTACCCTGAAGCTTTCTTT. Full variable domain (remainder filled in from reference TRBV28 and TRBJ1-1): DVKVTQSSRYLVKRTGEKVFLECVQDMDHENMFWYRQDPGLGLRLIYFSYDVKMKEKGDIPEGYSVSREKKERFSLILESASTNQTSMYLCASSPLDRDYPEAFFGQGTRLTVV.

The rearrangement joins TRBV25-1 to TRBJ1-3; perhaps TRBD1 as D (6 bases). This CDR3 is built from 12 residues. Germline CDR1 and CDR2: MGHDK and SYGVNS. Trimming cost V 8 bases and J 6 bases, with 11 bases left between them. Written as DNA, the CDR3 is TGTGCCAGCGCCGGGACACAAAACACCATATATTTT. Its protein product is CASAGTQNTIYF.

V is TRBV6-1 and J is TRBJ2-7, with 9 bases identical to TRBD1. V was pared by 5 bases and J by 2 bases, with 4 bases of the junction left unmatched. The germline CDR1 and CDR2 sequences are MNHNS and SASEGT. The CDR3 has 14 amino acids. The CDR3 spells CASSLRTGAYEQYF. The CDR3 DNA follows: TGTGCCAGCAGTTTAAGGACAGGGGCCTACGAGCAGTACTTC.

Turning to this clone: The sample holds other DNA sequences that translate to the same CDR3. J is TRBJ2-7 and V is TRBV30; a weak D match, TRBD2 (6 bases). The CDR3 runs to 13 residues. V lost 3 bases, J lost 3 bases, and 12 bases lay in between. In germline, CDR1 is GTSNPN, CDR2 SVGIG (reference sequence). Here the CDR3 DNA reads TGTGCCTGGAGCGCAACCGGGGGCTACGAGCAGTACTTC. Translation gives CAWSATGGYEQYF.

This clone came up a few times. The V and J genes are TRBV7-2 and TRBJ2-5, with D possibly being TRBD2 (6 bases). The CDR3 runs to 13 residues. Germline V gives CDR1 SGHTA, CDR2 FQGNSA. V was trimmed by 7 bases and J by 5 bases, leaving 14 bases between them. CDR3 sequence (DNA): TGTGCCAGCAATTTTGGGGGGTCGGAGACCCAGTACTTC. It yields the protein CASNFGGSETQYF.

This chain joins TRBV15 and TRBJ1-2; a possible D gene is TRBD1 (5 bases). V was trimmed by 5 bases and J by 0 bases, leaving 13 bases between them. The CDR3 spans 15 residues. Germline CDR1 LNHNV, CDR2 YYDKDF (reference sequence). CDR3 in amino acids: CATSPPGRSNYGYTF. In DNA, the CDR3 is TGTGCCACCAGCCCCCCAGGGCGGTCTAACTATGGCTACACCTTC.

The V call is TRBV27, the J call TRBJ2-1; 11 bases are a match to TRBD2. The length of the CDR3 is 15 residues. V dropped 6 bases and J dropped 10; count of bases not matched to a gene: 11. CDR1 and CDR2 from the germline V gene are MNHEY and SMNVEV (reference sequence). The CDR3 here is CASSPGTSGFKEQFF. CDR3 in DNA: TGTGCCAGCAGCCCCGGGACTAGCGGCTTTAAGGAGCAGTTCTTC.

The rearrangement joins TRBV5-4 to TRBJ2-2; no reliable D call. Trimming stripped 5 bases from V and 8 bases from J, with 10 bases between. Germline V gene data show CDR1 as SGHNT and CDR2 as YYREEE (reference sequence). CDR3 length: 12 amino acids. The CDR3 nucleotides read TGTGCCAGCAGTCCTGTGGGAGGGGAGCTGTTTTTT. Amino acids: CASSPVGGELFF.

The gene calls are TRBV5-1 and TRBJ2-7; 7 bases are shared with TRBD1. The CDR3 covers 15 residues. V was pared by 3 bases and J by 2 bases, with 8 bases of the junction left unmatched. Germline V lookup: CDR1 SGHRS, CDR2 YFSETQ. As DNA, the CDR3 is TGCGCCAGCAGCTCAGACAGGGACGGACCCTACGAGCAGTACTTC. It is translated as CASSSDRDGPYEQYF.

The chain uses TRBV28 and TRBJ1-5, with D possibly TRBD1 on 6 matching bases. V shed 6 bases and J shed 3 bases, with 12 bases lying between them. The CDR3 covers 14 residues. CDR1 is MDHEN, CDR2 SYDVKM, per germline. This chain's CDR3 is CASRITGPNQPQHF. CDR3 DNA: TGTGCCAGCAGAATTACAGGGCCCAATCAGCCCCAGCATTTT. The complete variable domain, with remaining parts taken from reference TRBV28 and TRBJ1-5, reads DVKVTQSSRYLVKRTGEKVFLECVQDMDHENMFWYRQDPGLGLRLIYFSYDVKMKEKGDIPEGYSVSREKKERFSLILESASTNQTSMYLCASRITGPNQPQHFGDGTRLSIL.

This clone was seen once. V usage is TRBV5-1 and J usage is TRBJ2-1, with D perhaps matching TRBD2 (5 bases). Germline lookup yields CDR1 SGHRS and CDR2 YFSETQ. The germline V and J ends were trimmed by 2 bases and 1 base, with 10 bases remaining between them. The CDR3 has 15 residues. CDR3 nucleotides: TGCGCCAGCAGCTTCGGCGGGCAGTCCTACAATGAGCAGTTCTTC. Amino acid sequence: CASSFGGQSYNEQFF. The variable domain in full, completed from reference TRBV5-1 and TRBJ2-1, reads KAGVTQTPRYLIKTRGQQVTLSCSPISGHRSVSWYQQTPGQGLQFLFEYFSETQRNKGNFPGRFSGRQFSNSRSEMNVSTLELGDSALYLCASSFGGQSYNEQFFGPGTRLTVL.

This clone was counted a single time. CDR3 protein: CASSFERRETQYF. The CDR3 nucleotides are TGTGCCAGCAGCTTCGAGCGACGAGAGACCCAGTACTTC. The chain combines TRBV7-2 with TRBJ2-5; no firm D call. The germline CDR1 and CDR2 sequences are SGHTA and FQGNSA. The V gene lost 3 bases and the J gene lost 4 bases, with 9 bases spanning the gap. The CDR3 spans 13 residues.

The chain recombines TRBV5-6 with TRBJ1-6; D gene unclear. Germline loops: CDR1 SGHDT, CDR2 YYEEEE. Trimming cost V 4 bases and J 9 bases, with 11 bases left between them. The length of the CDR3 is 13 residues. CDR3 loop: CASSAEYLSPLHF. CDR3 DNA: TGTGCCAGCAGCGCGGAGTATCTTTCACCCCTCCACTTT.